A single sample gave rise to the 11 T cell receptor beta chains below, sequenced in a study of response to subunit inactivated influenza vaccine. From the RT-PCR reads, TCRdb called clonotypes with MiXCR, one entry per CDR3 protein. The repertoire holds roughly 710,000 distinct CDR3 sequences, 13% to 15% seen once, with about 7.4% in the top ten. Here the sequenced sample was PBMCs from blood, taken around two weeks before vaccination. The receptors originated from a man in his forties or fifties who received an inactivated influenza vaccine.

This clonotype was recorded at least ten times. V gene TRBV11-1 combines with J gene TRBJ1-5; TRBD1 might be the D (5 bases). Germline V lookup: CDR1 SGHAT, CDR2 FQDESV (reference sequence). V dropped 5 bases and J dropped 0 bases, with 20 bases sitting between them. The CDR3 consists of 18 residues. The CDR3 sequence: CASSRTGQVPYSNQPQHF. In DNA form, the CDR3 reads TGTGCCAGCAGCCGAACAGGACAAGTCCCCTATAGCAATCAGCCCCAGCATTTT.

This clonotype was picked up a small number of times. CDR3 DNA sequence: TGTGCCAGCAGCCAACAGGGGCCCCAGTACTTC. It translates to CASSQQGPQYF. The chain couples TRBV3-1 to TRBJ2-5, with D possibly matching TRBD1 (6 bases). With 2 bases removed from V and 9 bases from J, the gap between germline ends came to 7 bases. CDR3 size: 11 residues. The germline V gene encodes CDR1 LGHDT and CDR2 YNNKEL (reference sequence).

In this sample, this clonotype turned up many times. The CDR3 is CASSVGPQRSGELFF. CDR3 DNA sequence: TGTGCCAGCAGCGTAGGCCCTCAGCGATCCGGGGAGCTGTTTTTT. The chain recombines TRBV9 with TRBJ2-2, with unresolved D. V gave up 0 bases and J gave up 6 bases, with 12 bases separating them. Germline V gene data show CDR1 as SGDLS and CDR2 as YYNGEE. The CDR3 covers 15 residues. The complete variable domain, with remaining parts taken from reference TRBV9 and TRBJ2-2, reads DSGVTQTPKHLITATGQRVTLRCSPRSGDLSVYWYQQSLDQGLQFLIQYYNGEERAKGNILERFSAQQFPDLHSELNLSSLELGDSALYFCASSVGPQRSGELFFGEGSRLTVL.

The rearrangement uses TRBV18 and TRBJ2-4, with 8 bases that match TRBD1. This CDR3 comprises 16 residues. Losses at the gene ends were 6 bases for V and 0 bases for J; bases not matched to a gene: 7. The germline gives CDR1 KGHSH, CDR2 LQKENI. The CDR3 coding sequence is TGTGCCAGCTCCCGTGGACAGGGTCTAGCCAAAAACATTCAGTACTTC. Protein: CASSRGQGLAKNIQYF. Variable domain in full (rest from reference TRBV18 and TRBJ2-4): NAGVMQNPRHLVRRRGQEARLRCSPMKGHSHVYWYRQLPEEGLKFMVYLQKENIIDESGMPKERFSAEFPKEGPSILRIQQVVRGDSAAYFCASSRGQGLAKNIQYFGAGTRLSVL.

J is TRBJ1-4 and V is TRBV4-1; a possible D gene is TRBD1 (5 bases). The germline V gene encodes CDR1 MGHRA and CDR2 YSYEKL. V lost 6 bases and J lost 8, with 19 bases in between. The CDR3 contains 15 residues. The CDR3: CASRLSFGGVEKLFF. Here the CDR3 DNA reads TGCGCCAGCAGACTCTCCTTCGGGGGGGTGGAAAAACTGTTTTTT.

This clonotype appeared a few times. The rearrangement joins TRBV12-3 or TRBV12-4 to TRBJ1-2; 11 nucleotides align to TRBD1. There are 13 residues in the CDR3. The V and J ends lost 5 bases and 8 bases, in that order; junction bases with no gene match: 4. The CDR3 DNA follows: TGTGCCAGCAGTCTCGGACAGGGGGCAGGCTACACCTTC. Translated, it gives CASSLGQGAGYTF.

This clonotype was seen repeatedly, ten times or more. This chain joins TRBV7-6 and TRBJ2-2; 10 bases match TRBD1. Germline V CDR1 and CDR2: SGHVS, FNYEAQ. CDR3 length: 15 residues. J was trimmed by 3 bases and V by 7 bases; bases with no gene match: 5. CDR3 coding DNA: TGTGCCAGCACCTTGGGACAGGGGCACACCGGGGAGCTGTTTTTT. Protein product: CASTLGQGHTGELFF.

This clonotype turned up a few times. This sequence joins TRBV29-1 and TRBJ2-7; 10 bases fit TRBD1. The germline gives CDR1 SQVTM, CDR2 ANQGSEA. This CDR3 has 15 residues. Unmatched junction bases numbered 13, after V lost 4 bases and J lost 7 bases. The CDR3: CSVAKMTGGAGEQYF. CDR3 DNA: TGCAGCGTTGCTAAAATGACAGGGGGCGCGGGGGAGCAGTACTTC.

This rearrangement joins TRBV10-3 to TRBJ2-2, with D perhaps matching TRBD1 or TRBD2 (5 bases each). CDR3 length: 15 amino acids. V shed 6 bases and J shed 2 bases, with 13 bases lying between them. Germline V gene sequence: CDR1 ENHRY, CDR2 SYGVKD. This CDR3 reads CAIRGQSGNTGELFF. In DNA form, the CDR3 reads TGTGCCATCAGGGGGCAGTCGGGAAACACCGGGGAGCTGTTTTTT.

The rearrangement uses TRBV7-2 and TRBJ2-7; weak D call: TRBD1 (6 bases). From germline, CDR1 is SGHTA and CDR2 FQGNSA. This CDR3 spans 13 amino acids. The V gene lost 3 bases and the J gene lost 7 bases, with 13 bases spanning the gap. CDR3 in DNA: TGTGCCAGCAGCTTTAATAGGGGGATAGAGCAGTACTTC. Encoded protein: CASSFNRGIEQYF.

This clonotype was found a few times. The chain carries TRBV20-1 and TRBJ2-1; D is perhaps TRBD2 (5 bases). CDR1 and CDR2 from the germline V gene are DFQATT and SNEGSKA (reference sequence). Trimming left V 4 bases short and J 7 bases short, with 14 bases between. The CDR3 consists of 13 residues. The CDR3 region is CSATPPGWNEQFF. DNA for the CDR3: TGCAGTGCTACCCCACCGGGGTGGAATGAGCAGTTCTTC.